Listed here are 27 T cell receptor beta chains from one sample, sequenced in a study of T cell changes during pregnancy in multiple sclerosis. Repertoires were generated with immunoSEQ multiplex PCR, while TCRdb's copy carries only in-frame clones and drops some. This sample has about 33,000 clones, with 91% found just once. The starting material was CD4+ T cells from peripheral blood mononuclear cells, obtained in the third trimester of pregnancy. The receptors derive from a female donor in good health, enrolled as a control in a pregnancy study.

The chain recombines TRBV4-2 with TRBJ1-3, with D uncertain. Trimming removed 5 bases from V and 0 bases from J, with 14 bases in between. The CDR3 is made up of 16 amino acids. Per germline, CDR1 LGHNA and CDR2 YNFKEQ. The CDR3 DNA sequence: TGTGCCAGCAGCGAAAATCAGGCTTACTCTGGAAACACCATATATTTT. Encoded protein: CASSENQAYSGNTIYF.

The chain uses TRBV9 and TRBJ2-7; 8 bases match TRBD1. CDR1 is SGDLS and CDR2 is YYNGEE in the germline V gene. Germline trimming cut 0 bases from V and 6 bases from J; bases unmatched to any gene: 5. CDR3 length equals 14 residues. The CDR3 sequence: CASSVGGQGSEQYF. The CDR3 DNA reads TGTGCCAGCAGCGTAGGAGGACAGGGAAGCGAGCAGTACTTC.

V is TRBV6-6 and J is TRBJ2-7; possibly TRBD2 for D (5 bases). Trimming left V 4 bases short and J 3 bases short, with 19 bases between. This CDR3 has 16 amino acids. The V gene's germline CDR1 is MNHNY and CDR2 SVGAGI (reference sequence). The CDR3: CASSSSPRVGGYEQYF. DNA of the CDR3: TGTGCCAGCAGTTCTAGCCCACGGGTTGGAGGCTACGAGCAGTACTTC.

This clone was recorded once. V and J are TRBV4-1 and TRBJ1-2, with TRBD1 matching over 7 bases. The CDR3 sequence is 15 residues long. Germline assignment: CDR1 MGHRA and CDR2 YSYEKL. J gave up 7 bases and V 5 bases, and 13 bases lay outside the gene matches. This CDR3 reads CASSGRQGGPSGYTF. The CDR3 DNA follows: TGCGCCAGCAGCGGAAGACAGGGTGGACCCAGTGGCTACACCTTC.

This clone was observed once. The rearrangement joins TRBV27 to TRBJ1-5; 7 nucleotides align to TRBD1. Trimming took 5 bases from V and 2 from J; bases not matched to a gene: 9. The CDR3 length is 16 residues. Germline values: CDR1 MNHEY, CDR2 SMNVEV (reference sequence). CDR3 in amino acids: CASSEIYRGGNQPQHF. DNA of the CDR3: TGTGCCAGCAGTGAAATATACAGGGGCGGCAATCAGCCCCAGCATTTT.

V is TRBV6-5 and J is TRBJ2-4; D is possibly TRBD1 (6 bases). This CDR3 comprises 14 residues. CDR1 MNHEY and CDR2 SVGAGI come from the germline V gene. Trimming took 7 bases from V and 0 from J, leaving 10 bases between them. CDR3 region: CASTKQGAKNIQYF. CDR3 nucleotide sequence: TGTGCCAGCACCAAACAGGGAGCCAAAAACATTCAGTACTTC.

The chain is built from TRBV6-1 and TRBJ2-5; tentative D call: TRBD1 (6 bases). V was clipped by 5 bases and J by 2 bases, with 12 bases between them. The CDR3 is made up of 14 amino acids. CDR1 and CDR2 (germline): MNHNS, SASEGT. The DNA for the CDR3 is TGTGCCAGCAGTAGAACAGGGCAGCAAGAGACCCAGTACTTC. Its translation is CASSRTGQQETQYF.

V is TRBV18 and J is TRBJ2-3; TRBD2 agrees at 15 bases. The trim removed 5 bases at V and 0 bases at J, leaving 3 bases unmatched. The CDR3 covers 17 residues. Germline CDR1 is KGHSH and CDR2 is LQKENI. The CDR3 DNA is TGTGCCAGCTCAAGAGGACTAGCGGGAGGGAGCACAGATACGCAGTATTTT. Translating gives CASSRGLAGGSTDTQYF.

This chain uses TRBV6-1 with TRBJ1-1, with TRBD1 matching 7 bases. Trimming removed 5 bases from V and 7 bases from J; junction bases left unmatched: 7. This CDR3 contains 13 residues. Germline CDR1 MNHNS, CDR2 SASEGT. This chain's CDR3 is CASSPDRRGEAFF. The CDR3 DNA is TGTGCCAGCAGTCCGGACAGGAGGGGTGAAGCTTTCTTT.

CDR3 bases: TGCGCCAGCAGCTTGAGGGGCAGGGGTCGAAGGGCCCCGGAAGCTTTCTTT. Protein: CASSLRGRGRRAPEAFF. The chain recombines TRBV5-1 with TRBJ1-1, with D possibly matching TRBD1 (6 bases). The CDR3 consists of 17 residues. Trimming removed 1 base at V and 8 bases at J, with 24 bases between. Germline values: CDR1 SGHRS, CDR2 YFSETQ.

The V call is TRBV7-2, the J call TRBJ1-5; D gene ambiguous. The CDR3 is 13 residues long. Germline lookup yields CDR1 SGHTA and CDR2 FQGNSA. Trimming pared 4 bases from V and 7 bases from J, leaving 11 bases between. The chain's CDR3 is CASSSDLNQPQHF. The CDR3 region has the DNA TGTGCCAGCAGCTCGGACTTGAACCAGCCCCAGCATTTT.

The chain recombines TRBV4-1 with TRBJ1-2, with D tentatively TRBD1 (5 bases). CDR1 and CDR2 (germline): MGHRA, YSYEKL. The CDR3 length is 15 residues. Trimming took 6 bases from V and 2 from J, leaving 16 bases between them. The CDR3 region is CASRVITGANYGYTF. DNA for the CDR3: TGCGCCAGCAGAGTAATTACAGGAGCGAACTATGGCTACACCTTC.

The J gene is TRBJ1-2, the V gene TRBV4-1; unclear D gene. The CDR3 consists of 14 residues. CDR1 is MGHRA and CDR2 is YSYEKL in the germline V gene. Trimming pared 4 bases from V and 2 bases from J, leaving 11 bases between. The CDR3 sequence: CASSRTVENYGYTF. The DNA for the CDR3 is TGCGCCAGCAGCCGAACAGTGGAAAACTATGGCTACACCTTC.

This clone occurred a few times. CDR3 nucleotides: TGTGCCAGCAGCTTAGTTGGTAGCGAAAGCTCCTACAATGAGCAGTTCTTC. Translated, it gives CASSLVGSESSYNEQFF. This chain uses TRBV11-2 with TRBJ2-1; maybe TRBD2 (5 bases). This CDR3 has 17 amino acids. Trimming removed 1 base from V and 0 bases from J, with 13 bases in between. CDR1 is SGHAT, CDR2 FQNNGV, per germline.

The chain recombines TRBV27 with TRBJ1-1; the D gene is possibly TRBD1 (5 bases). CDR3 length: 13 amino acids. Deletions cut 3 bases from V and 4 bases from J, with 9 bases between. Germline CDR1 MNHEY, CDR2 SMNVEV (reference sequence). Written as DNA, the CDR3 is TGTGCCAGCAGTTTGGCCGGGGGCACTGAAGCTTTCTTT. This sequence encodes CASSLAGGTEAFF.

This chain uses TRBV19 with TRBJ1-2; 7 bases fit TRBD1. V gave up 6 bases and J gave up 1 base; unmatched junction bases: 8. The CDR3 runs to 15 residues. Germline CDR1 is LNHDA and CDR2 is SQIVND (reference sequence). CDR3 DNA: TGTGCCAGTAGAATCTTAGGGGGCGTTAACTATGGCTACACCTTC. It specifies CASRILGGVNYGYTF.

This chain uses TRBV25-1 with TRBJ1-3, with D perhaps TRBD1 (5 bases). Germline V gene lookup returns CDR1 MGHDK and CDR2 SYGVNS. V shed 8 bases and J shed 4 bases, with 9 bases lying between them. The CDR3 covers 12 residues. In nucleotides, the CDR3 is TGTGCCAGCCGGACAAGGGGAAACACCATATATTTT. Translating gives CASRTRGNTIYF.

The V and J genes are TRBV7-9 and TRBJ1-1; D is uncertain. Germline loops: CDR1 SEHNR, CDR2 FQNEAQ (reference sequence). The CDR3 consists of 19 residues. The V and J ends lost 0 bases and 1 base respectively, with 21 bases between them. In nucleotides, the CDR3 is TGTGCCAGCAGCTTAGCGCAGAGAACAGTCCTGCTTACGAACACTGAAGCTTTCTTT. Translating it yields CASSLAQRTVLLTNTEAFF.

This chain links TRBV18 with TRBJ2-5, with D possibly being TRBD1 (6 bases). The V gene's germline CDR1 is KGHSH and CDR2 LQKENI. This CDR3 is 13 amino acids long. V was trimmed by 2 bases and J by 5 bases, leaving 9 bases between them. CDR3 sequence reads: CASSPSTGETQYF. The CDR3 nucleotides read TGTGCCAGCTCACCAAGTACAGGGGAGACCCAGTACTTC.

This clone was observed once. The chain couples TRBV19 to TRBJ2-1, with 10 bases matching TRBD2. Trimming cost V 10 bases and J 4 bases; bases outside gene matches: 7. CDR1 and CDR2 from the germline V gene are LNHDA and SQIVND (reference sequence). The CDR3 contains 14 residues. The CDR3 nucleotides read TGTGCCACCTCCGGACTAGCGGTTTACAATGAGCAGTTCTTC. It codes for CATSGLAVYNEQFF.

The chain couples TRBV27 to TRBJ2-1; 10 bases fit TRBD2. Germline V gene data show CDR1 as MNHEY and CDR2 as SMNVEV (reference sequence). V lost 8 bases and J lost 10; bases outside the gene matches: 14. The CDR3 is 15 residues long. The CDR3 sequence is CASAQALAGVQEQFF. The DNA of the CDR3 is TGTGCCAGCGCCCAGGCGCTAGCGGGGGTACAGGAGCAGTTCTTC.

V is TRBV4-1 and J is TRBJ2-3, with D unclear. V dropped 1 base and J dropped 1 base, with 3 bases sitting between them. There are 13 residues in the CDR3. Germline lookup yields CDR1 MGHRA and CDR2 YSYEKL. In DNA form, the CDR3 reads TGCGCCAGCAGCCAAGCGGGCACAGATACGCAGTATTTT. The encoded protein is CASSQAGTDTQYF.

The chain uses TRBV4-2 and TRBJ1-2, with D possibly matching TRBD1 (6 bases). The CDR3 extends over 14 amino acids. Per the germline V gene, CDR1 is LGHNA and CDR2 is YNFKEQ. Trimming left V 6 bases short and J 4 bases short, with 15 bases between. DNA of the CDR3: TGTGCCAGCAGACGTAGGGGGGGGGCCTATGGCTACACCTTC. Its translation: CASRRRGGAYGYTF.

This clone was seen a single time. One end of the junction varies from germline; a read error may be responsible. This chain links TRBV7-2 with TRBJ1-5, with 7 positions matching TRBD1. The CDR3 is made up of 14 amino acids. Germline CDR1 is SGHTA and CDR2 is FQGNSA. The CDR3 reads CASSLDRGNQPQHF. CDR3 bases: TGTGCCAGCAGTTTAGACAGGGGCAATCAGCCCCAGCATTTT.

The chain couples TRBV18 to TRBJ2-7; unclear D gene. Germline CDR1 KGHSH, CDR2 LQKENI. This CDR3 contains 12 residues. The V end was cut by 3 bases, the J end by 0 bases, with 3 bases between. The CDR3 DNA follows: TGTGCCAGCTCACCGAGCTCCTACGAGCAGTACTTC. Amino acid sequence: CASSPSSYEQYF.

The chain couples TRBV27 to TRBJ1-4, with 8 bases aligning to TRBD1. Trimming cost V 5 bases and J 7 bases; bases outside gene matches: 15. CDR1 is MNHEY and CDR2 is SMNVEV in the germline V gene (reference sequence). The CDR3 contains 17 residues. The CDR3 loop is CASSPGGTAGGFEKLFF. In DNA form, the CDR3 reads TGTGCCAGCAGTCCAGGGGGCACGGCAGGGGGCTTTGAAAAACTGTTTTTT.

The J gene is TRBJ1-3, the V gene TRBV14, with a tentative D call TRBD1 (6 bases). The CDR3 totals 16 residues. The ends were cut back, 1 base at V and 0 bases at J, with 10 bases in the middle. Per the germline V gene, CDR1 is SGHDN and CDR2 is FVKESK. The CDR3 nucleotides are TGTGCCAGCAGCCAAGTTGGCAGGGGCTCTGGAAACACCATATATTTT. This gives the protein CASSQVGRGSGNTIYF.